The 22 T cell receptor beta chains below come from one sample, sequenced in a study of cytomegalovirus exposure and HLA in healthy donors. PCR used 60 Vbeta primers and 13 Jbeta primers. Data came from immunoSEQ multiplex PCR; TCRdb stores just in-frame clones and leaves some out. The sample yields 120,000 to 150,000 clones, around 84% seen once. The specimen was PBMCs. Receptors originate from a man aged 35 to 55 in good health and CMV-seropositive.

The chain couples TRBV18 to TRBJ2-1, with 16 bases that match TRBD2. V gave up 6 bases and J gave up 5 bases; unmatched junction bases: 13. CDR1 and CDR2 from the germline V gene are KGHSH and LQKENI. The CDR3 has 19 amino acids. CDR3 nucleotide sequence: TGTGCCAGCTCCCCTCTCGGGACTAGCGGGAGGGCCGTTAACAATGAGCAGTTCTTC. Its translation is CASSPLGTSGRAVNNEQFF.

This clone came up a few times. The chain uses TRBV5-1 and TRBJ1-5; the match to TRBD1 covers 9 bases. V gave up 2 bases and J gave up 3 bases; unmatched junction bases: 12. The CDR3 has 18 amino acids. Germline-derived CDR1 and CDR2 are SGHRS and YFSETQ. Here the CDR3 reads CASSFFPGQGIDNQPQHF. The CDR3 coding sequence is TGCGCCAGCAGCTTCTTTCCGGGACAGGGAATTGACAATCAGCCCCAGCATTTT.

This chain connects TRBV2 to TRBJ1-6; 7 bases agree with TRBD1. Germline loops: CDR1 SNHLY, CDR2 FYNNEI. V dropped 2 bases and J dropped 10; count of bases not matched to a gene: 8. The CDR3 runs 15 residues. As DNA, the CDR3 is TGTGCCAGCAGTGAAAGTCTAGGGGACAGATCACCCCTCCACTTT. Protein sequence: CASSESLGDRSPLHF.

For this clone: The sample contains more than one DNA sequence encoding this CDR3. The chain employs TRBV4-3 and TRBJ2-5; TRBD2 aligns across 10 bases. Per the germline V gene, CDR1 is LGHNA and CDR2 is YSLEER. Losses at the gene ends were 4 bases for V and 5 bases for J; bases not matched to a gene: 13. The CDR3 runs 17 residues. In nucleotides, the CDR3 is TGCGCCAGCAGCCCCCAGTCTTTAGCGGGAGGAAGGGAGACCCAGTACTTC. It specifies CASSPQSLAGGRETQYF.

This clone is a singleton in its sample. The J gene is TRBJ1-5, the V gene TRBV5-6; a weak D match, TRBD1 (6 bases). The CDR3 runs 14 residues. The V and J ends lost 2 bases and 5 bases respectively, with 11 bases between them. Looked up from germline, CDR1 is SGHDT and CDR2 is YYEEEE. CDR3 DNA sequence: TGTGCCAGCAGCTTATTCAGGGGAGATCAGCCCCAGCATTTT. This encodes CASSLFRGDQPQHF.

This rearrangement joins TRBV30 to TRBJ2-7, with D maybe TRBD1 (8 bases). This CDR3 has 17 amino acids. V was cut by 0 bases and J by 4 bases, with 22 bases left in between. The germline V gene has CDR1 GTSNPN and CDR2 SVGIG (reference sequence). The CDR3 region is CAWSVSGGGGGRYEQYF. The CDR3 nucleotides are TGTGCCTGGAGTGTGTCAGGGGGCGGGGGCGGGCGATACGAGCAGTACTTC.

This clone was seen only a few times. This chain connects TRBV28 to TRBJ2-3, with 8 bases identical to TRBD2. Trimming took 2 bases from V and 6 from J; bases not matched to a gene: 7. The CDR3 is 15 amino acids. Germline-derived CDR1 and CDR2 are MDHEN and SYDVKM. In DNA form, the CDR3 reads TGTGCCAGCAGTTTACCGGGAGGGCCATCCGATACGCAGTATTTT. It is translated as CASSLPGGPSDTQYF.

The genes are TRBV7-9 and TRBJ2-7, with 7 positions matching TRBD1. The ends lost 4 bases at V and 5 bases at J; junction bases unmatched: 17. The CDR3 spans 17 residues. Germline-derived CDR1 and CDR2 are SEHNR and FQNEAQ (reference sequence). CDR3 amino acids: CASSSAGAGGNLHEQYF. CDR3 bases: TGTGCCAGCAGCTCAGCCGGGGCAGGGGGTAACCTCCACGAGCAGTACTTC.

This chain uses TRBV5-1 with TRBJ2-1; 7 bases fit TRBD1. The length of the CDR3 is 15 residues. After removal of 5 bases from V and 4 bases from J, the junction contained 9 bases not matched to a gene. Germline CDR1 SGHRS, CDR2 YFSETQ. CDR3 DNA: TGCGCCAGCAGACTGACCGGGACAGCTTACAATGAGCAGTTCTTC. It is translated as CASRLTGTAYNEQFF.

A note on this clone: Other DNA sequences of this sample code for an identical CDR3. As DNA, the CDR3 is TGCGCCAGCAGGCCCGGGACTAGCGGTTACAATGAGCAGTTCTTC. Translation: CASRPGTSGYNEQFF. The V gene is TRBV4-1, the J gene TRBJ2-1; TRBD2 matches 11 bases. This CDR3 is built from 15 residues. Germline V gene data show CDR1 as MGHRA and CDR2 as YSYEKL. Unmatched junction bases numbered 5, after V lost 6 bases and J lost 4 bases.

The chain recombines TRBV2 with TRBJ1-1; D is unclear. Looked up from germline, CDR1 is SNHLY and CDR2 is FYNNEI. The V end lost 7 bases, the J end lost 1 base, and 13 bases lay between the germline ends. There are 14 residues in the CDR3. In DNA, the CDR3 is TGTGCCAGCACCGGGTTGGTCAGGAACACTGAAGCTTTCTTT. Translating it yields CASTGLVRNTEAFF. Full variable domain (outside the CDR3, taken from reference TRBV2 and TRBJ1-1): EPEVTQTPSHQVTQMGQEVILRCVPISNHLYFYWYRQILGQKVEFLVSFYNNEISEKSEIFDDQFSVERPDGSNFTLKIRSTKLEDSAMYFCASTGLVRNTEAFFGQGTRLTVV.

The chain is built from TRBV19 and TRBJ2-1, with a tentative D call TRBD2 (5 bases). The CDR3 totals 16 residues. Trimming removed 1 base from V and 5 bases from J, with 15 bases in between. CDR1 and CDR2 from the germline V gene are LNHDA and SQIVND (reference sequence). CDR3 nucleotide sequence: TGTGCCAGTAGTATAGTTAGCGTGTCCTGGGACAATGAGCAGTTCTTC. Translation: CASSIVSVSWDNEQFF.

The CDR3 nucleotides are TGTGCCAGCAAGGTTGGAACGGGAGCTGTAAATGAGCAGTTCTTC. It codes for CASKVGTGAVNEQFF. V gene TRBV6-5 combines with J gene TRBJ2-1; a weak D match, TRBD2 (6 bases). The CDR3 extends over 15 amino acids. V was trimmed by 7 bases and J by 7 bases, leaving 20 bases between them. Germline V CDR1 and CDR2: MNHEY, SVGAGI.

This clone was recorded once. The J gene is TRBJ1-3, the V gene TRBV4-2; D remains unclear. Per the germline V gene, CDR1 is LGHNA and CDR2 is YNFKEQ. Deletions cut 0 bases from V and 2 bases from J, with 14 bases between. There are 17 residues in the CDR3. The CDR3 nucleotides are TGTGCCAGCAGCCAAGATAGGCCTAGAGCAACTGGAAACACCATATATTTT. Translating gives CASSQDRPRATGNTIYF.

CDR3 in amino acids: CSVTGGSTEKLFF. CDR3 in DNA: TGCAGCGTTACAGGGGGATCTACGGAAAAACTGTTTTTT. The J gene is TRBJ1-4, the V gene TRBV29-1; TRBD1 agrees at 8 bases. V shed 5 bases, J shed 8 bases, and the junction held 7 bases outside the gene matches. Germline CDR1 and CDR2: SQVTM and ANQGSEA. The CDR3 covers 13 residues.

The chain links TRBV19 to TRBJ2-7, with TRBD1 as a possible D gene (6 bases). Germline V gene lookup returns CDR1 LNHDA and CDR2 SQIVND (reference sequence). The CDR3 is 15 residues long. Trimming took off 2 bases at V and 7 bases at J, with 18 bases between the two ends. The chain's CDR3 is CASSISNPGVGEQYF. Written as DNA, the CDR3 is TGTGCCAGTAGTATATCAAATCCAGGGGTTGGTGAGCAGTACTTC.

V gene TRBV6-5 combines with J gene TRBJ1-1; 9 bases agree with TRBD1. Trimming removed 6 bases from V and 6 bases from J; junction bases left unmatched: 2. Germline V gives CDR1 MNHEY, CDR2 SVGAGI. CDR3 size: 12 residues. CDR3: CASSTGGSEAFF. CDR3 DNA sequence: TGTGCCAGCAGCACAGGGGGCTCTGAAGCTTTCTTT.

The J gene is TRBJ2-5, the V gene TRBV10-1; 8 bases agree with TRBD1. V shed 6 bases, J shed 2 bases, and the junction held 2 bases outside the gene matches. Germline CDR1 WNHNN, CDR2 SYGVQD (reference sequence). CDR3 size: 13 residues. This CDR3 reads CASSTGGQETQYF. CDR3 bases: TGCGCCAGCAGCACAGGGGGACAAGAGACCCAGTACTTC.

The chain combines TRBV27 with TRBJ1-4; 8 nucleotides align to TRBD1. CDR1 is MNHEY, CDR2 SMNVEV, per germline (reference sequence). V shed 6 bases, J shed 6 bases, and the junction held 9 bases outside the gene matches. The CDR3 extends over 15 amino acids. The CDR3 DNA follows: TGTGCCAGCAGGTCCGTCGGGACAGGAGATGAAAAACTGTTTTTT. Its translation is CASRSVGTGDEKLFF.

The chain couples TRBV5-8 to TRBJ1-5, with 11 bases matching TRBD1. The CDR3 is 16 amino acids. Trimming took 0 bases from V and 5 from J; bases not matched to a gene: 4. CDR1 is SGHTS, CDR2 YDEGEE, per germline. The DNA of the CDR3 is TGTGCCAGCAGCTTGGGGACAGGGGGCATGGATCAGCCCCAGCATTTT. Protein: CASSLGTGGMDQPQHF.

Turning to this clone: At one boundary the junction diverges from the germline segment, which might be a read error. Additional DNA sequences in this sample encode the identical CDR3. The rearrangement links TRBV30 to TRBJ1-6; D remains ambiguous. From germline, CDR1 is GTSNPN and CDR2 SVGIG (reference sequence). The CDR3 is 12 residues long. Written as DNA, the CDR3 is TGTGCCTGGAGTGTTATTAATTCCCCCCTCCACTTT. Translated, it gives CAWSVINSPLHF.

V usage is TRBV10-3 and J usage is TRBJ1-5; no reliable D call. Between the trimmed V and J ends, which lost 4 bases and 0 bases, there was a span of 10 bases. Per the germline V gene, CDR1 is ENHRY and CDR2 is SYGVKD. The CDR3 extends over 15 amino acids. The CDR3 DNA is TGTGCCATCAGTGCCCAGGCTTATAGCAATCAGCCCCAGCATTTT. This encodes CAISAQAYSNQPQHF.